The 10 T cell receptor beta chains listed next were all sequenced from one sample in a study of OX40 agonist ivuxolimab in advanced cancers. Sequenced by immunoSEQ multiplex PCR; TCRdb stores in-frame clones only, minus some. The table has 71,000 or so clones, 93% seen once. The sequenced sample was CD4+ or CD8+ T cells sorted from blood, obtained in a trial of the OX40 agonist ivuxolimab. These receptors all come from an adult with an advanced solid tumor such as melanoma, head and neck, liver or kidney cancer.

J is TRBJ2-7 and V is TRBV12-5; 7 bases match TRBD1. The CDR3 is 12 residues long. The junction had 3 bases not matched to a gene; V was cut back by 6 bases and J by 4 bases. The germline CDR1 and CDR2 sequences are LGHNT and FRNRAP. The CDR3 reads CASGPTGYEQYF. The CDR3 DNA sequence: TGTGCTAGTGGCCCGACAGGGTACGAGCAGTACTTC.

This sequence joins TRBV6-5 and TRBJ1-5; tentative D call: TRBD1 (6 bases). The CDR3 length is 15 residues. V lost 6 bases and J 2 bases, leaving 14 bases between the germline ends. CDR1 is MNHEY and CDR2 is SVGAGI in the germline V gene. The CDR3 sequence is CASRRQVGGNQPQHF. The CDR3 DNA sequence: TGTGCCAGCAGACGACAGGTCGGGGGCAATCAGCCCCAGCATTTT.

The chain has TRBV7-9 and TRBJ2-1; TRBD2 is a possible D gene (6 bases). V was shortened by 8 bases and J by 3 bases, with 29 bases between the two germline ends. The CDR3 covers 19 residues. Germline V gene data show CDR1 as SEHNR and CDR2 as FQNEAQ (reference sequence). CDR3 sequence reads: CASATPLRETAKGYNEQFF. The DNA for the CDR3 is TGTGCCAGCGCCACCCCCCTTCGGGAGACGGCTAAGGGCTACAATGAGCAGTTCTTC.

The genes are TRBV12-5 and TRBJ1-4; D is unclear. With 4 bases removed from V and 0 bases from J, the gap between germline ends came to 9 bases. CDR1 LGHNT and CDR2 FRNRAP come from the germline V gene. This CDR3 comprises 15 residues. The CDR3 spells CASGWTASTNEKLFF. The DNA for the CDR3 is TGTGCTAGTGGTTGGACCGCCTCAACTAATGAAAAACTGTTTTTT. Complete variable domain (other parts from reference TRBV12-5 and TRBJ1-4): DARVTQTPRHKVTEMGQEVTMRCQPILGHNTVFWYRQTMMQGLELLAYFRNRAPLDDSGMPKDRFSAEMPDATLATLKIQPSEPRDSAVYFCASGWTASTNEKLFFGSGTQLSVL.

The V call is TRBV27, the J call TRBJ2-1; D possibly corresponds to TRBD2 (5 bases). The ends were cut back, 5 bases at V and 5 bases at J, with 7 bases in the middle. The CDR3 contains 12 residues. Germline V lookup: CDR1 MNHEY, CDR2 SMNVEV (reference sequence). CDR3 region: CASSLGNNEQFF. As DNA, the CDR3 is TGTGCCAGCAGTCTCGGGAACAATGAGCAGTTCTTC.

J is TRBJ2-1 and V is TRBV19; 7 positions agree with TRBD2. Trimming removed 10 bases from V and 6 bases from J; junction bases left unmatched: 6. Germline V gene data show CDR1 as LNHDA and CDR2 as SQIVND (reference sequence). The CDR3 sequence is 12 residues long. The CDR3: CATLTSRNEQFF. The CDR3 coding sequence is TGTGCCACCCTGACTAGCCGCAATGAGCAGTTCTTC.

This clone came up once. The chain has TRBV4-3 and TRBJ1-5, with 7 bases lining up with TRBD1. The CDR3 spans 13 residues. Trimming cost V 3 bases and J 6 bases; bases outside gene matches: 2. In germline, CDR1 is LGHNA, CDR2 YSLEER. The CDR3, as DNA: TGCGCCAGCAGCCAGTACAGGGGTCAGCCCCAGCATTTT. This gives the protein CASSQYRGQPQHF.

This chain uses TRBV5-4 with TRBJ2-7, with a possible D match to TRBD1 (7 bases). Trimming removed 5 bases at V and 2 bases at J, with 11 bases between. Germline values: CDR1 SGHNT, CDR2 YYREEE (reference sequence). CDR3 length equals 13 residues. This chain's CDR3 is CASSFRGAYEQYF. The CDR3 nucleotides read TGTGCCAGCAGTTTCAGGGGGGCCTACGAGCAGTACTTC.

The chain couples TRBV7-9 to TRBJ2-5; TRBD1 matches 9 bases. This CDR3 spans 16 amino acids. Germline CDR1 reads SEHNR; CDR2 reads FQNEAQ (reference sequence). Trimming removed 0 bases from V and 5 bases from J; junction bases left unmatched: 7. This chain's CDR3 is CASSLAKTGGLETQYF. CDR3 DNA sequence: TGTGCCAGCAGCTTAGCGAAGACAGGGGGACTCGAGACCCAGTACTTC.

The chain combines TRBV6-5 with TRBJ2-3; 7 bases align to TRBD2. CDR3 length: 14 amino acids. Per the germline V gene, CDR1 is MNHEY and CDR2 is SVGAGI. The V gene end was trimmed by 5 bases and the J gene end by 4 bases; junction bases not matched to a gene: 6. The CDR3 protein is CASSRTSIPDTQYF. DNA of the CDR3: TGTGCCAGCAGTCGGACTAGTATCCCAGATACGCAGTATTTT.